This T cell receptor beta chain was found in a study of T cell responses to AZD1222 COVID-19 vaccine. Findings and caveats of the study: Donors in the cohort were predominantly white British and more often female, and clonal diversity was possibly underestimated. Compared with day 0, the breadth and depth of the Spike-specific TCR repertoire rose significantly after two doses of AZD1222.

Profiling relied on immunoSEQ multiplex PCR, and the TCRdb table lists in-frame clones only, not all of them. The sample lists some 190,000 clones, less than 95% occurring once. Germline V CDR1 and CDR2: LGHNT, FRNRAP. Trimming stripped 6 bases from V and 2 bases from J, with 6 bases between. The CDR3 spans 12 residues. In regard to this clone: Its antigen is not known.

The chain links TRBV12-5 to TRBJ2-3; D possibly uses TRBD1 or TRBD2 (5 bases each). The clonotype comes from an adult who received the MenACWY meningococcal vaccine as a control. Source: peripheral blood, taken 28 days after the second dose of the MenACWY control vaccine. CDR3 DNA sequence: TGTGCTAGTGGAGGGACCACAGATACGCAGTATTTT. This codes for CASGGTTDTQYF.